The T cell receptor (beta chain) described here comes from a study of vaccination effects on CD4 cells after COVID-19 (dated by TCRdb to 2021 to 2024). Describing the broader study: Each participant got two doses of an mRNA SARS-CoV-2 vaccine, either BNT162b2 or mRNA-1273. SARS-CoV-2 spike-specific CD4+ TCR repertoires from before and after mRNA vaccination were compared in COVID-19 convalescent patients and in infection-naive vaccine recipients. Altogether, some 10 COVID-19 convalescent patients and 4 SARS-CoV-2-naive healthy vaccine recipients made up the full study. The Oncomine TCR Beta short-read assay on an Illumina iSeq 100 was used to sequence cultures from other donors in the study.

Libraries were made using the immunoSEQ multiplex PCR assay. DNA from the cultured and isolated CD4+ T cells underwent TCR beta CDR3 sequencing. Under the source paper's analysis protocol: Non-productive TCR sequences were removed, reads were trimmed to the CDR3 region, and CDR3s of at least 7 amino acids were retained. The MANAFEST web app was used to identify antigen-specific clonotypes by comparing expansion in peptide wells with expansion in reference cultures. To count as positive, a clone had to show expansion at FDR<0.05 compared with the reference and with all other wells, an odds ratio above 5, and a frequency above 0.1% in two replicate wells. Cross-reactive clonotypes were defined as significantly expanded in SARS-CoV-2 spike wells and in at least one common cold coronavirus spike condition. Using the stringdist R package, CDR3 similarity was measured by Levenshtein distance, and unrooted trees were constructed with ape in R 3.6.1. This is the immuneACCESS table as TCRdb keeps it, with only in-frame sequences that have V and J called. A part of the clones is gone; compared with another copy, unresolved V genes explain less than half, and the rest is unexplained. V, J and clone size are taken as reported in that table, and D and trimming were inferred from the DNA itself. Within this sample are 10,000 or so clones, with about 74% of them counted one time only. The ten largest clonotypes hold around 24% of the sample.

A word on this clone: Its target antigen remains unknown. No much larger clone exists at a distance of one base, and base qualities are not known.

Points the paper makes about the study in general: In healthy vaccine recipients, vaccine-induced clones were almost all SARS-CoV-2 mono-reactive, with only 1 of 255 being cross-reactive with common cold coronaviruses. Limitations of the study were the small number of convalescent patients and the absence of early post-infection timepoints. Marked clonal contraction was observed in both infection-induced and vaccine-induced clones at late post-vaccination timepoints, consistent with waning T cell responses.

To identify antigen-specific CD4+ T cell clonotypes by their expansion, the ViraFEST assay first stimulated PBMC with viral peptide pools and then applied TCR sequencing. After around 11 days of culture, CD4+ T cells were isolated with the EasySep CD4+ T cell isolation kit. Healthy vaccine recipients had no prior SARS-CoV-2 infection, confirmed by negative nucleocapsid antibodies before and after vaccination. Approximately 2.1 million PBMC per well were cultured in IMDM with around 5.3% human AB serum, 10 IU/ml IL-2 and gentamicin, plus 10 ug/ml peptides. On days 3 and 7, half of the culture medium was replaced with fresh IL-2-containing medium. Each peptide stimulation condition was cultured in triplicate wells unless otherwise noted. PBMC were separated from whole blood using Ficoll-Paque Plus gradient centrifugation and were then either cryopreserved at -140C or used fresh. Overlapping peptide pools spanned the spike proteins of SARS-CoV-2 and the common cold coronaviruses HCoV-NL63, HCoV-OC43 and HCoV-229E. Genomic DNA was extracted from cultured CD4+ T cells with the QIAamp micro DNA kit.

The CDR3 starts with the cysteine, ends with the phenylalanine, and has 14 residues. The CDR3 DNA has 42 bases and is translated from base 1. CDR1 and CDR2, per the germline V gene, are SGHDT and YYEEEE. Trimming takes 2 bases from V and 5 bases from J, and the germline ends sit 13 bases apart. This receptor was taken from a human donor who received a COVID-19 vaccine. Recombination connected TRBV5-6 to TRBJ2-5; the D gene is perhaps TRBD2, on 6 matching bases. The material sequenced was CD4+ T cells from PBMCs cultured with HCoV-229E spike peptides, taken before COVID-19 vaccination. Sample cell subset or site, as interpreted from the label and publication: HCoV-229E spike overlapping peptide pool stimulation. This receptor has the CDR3 CASSFLTSSETQYF. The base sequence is TGTGCCAGCAGCTTTCTGACTAGTAGCGAGACCCAGTACTTC.